Below, 4 T cell receptor beta chains from the same sample are listed, as sequenced in a study of blood T cell repertoires in COVID-19. The method was immunoSEQ multiplex PCR; TCRdb's version includes in-frame clones alone and lacks a portion of them. The table records 250,000 to 350,000 clones, roughly 87% of them present only once. The sequencing sample was made of PBMCs or T cells enriched from blood (not recorded which). The receptors were gathered from a woman in her 30s who had recovered from COVID-19.

The rearrangement uses TRBV28 and TRBJ2-1; D not resolved. Germline CDR1 MDHEN, CDR2 SYDVKM. Trimming cost V 3 bases and J 3 bases, with 9 bases left between them. The CDR3 is 14 residues long. The CDR3 is CASSFLGGYNEQFF. CDR3 coding DNA: TGTGCCAGCAGTTTTCTCGGTGGCTACAATGAGCAGTTCTTC. Filled out from reference TRBV28 and TRBJ2-1, the complete variable domain reads DVKVTQSSRYLVKRTGEKVFLECVQDMDHENMFWYRQDPGLGLRLIYFSYDVKMKEKGDIPEGYSVSREKKERFSLILESASTNQTSMYLCASSFLGGYNEQFFGPGTRLTVL.

This clone was seen once. Distinct nucleotide sequences in the sample also encode this CDR3. The chain recombines TRBV6-5 with TRBJ2-3; 8 nucleotides line up with TRBD2. The V gene end was trimmed by 0 bases and the J gene end by 2 bases; junction bases not matched to a gene: 1. The CDR3 is 15 residues long. In germline, CDR1 is MNHEY, CDR2 SVGAGI. The CDR3 DNA follows: TGTGCCAGCAGTTACTCAGCGGGAGACACAGATACGCAGTATTTT. This gives the protein CASSYSAGDTDTQYF.

The DNA of the CDR3 is TGCAGCGTTGAAATCTGGTTTCAAGCGGGGGGAGCTGAGCAGTTCTTC. It encodes CSVEIWFQAGGAEQFF. The chain combines TRBV29-1 with TRBJ2-1; 9 bases match TRBD2. The CDR3 runs to 16 residues. V trimming: 2 bases; J trimming: 9 bases; junction bases outside the gene matches: 14. Germline loops: CDR1 SQVTM, CDR2 ANQGSEA.

The chain recombines TRBV28 with TRBJ1-6, with 8 bases that match TRBD1. Trimming took 3 bases from V and 10 from J; bases not matched to a gene: 5. CDR1 and CDR2 from the germline V gene are MDHEN and SYDVKM. There are 14 residues in the CDR3. The DNA for the CDR3 is TGTGCCAGCAGTTTCACAGGGGGAGGCTCACCCCTCCACTTT. Translated: CASSFTGGGSPLHF.